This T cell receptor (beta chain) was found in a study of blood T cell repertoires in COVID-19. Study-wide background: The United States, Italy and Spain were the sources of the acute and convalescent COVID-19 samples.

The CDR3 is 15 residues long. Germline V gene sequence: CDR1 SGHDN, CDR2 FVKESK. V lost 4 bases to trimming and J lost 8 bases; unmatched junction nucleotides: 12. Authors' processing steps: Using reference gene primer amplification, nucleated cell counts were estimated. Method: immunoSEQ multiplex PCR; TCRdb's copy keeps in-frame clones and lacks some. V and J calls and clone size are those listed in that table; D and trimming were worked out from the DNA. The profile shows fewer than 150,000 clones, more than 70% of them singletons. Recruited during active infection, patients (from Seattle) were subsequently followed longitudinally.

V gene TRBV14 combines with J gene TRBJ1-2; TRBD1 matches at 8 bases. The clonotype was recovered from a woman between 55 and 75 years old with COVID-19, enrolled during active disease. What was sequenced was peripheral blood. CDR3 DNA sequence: TGTGCCAGCAGCCCACGACAGGGGAGTCTCGGCGGCTACACCTTC. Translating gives CASSPRQGSLGGYTF.